The T cell receptor (beta chain) under discussion was sequenced for a study of breast tumors, draining lymph nodes, adjacent tissues. This clonotype was detected ten times or more. The antigen is not known. There are 17 residues in the CDR3. Per the germline V gene, CDR1 is PRHDT and CDR2 is FYEKMQ (reference sequence). V was clipped by 6 bases and J by 5 bases; unmatched bases: 10. Overall study results and limits: Most tumor T cells seemingly derive from lymph node, then expand in tumor. Luminal-like breast cancer showed significantly greater tumor-nontumor repertoire similarity than basal-like breast cancer did.

TCRdb called the multiplex PCR reads again in MiXCR, with one record for every CDR3 protein. The data contain over 200,000 distinct CDR3 sequences, 32% of them singletons. Breast cancer patients provided tissue from their axillary draining lymph nodes. The material sequenced was axillary lymph node tissue. This sequence originates from a female donor with breast cancer. Some clones in this sample may be carry-over from other donors' samples. This chain links TRBV13 with TRBJ2-3, with 14 bases aligning to TRBD2. The CDR3 spells CASRRTGTSGSEDTQYF. Written as DNA, the CDR3 is TGTGCCAGCAGGCGAACCGGGACTAGCGGGAGCGAAGATACGCAGTATTTT.